Detailed here is one T cell receptor (beta chain). Its specificity is unknown. MiXCR was run by TCRdb on the RT-PCR reads, yielding one entry per CDR3 protein. Found here are 160,000 or so distinct CDR3 sequences, roughly 10% of them singletons; the top ten hold roughly 12%. The record originates from a study of response to subunit inactivated influenza vaccine. Findings of the study overall: The authors suggested that few new T cells are recruited per seasonal influenza vaccination.

This CDR3 has 16 amino acids. The V gene's germline CDR1 is MNHEY and CDR2 SVGAGI. Trimming at V came to 0 bases and at J to 0 bases, leaving 2 bases not matched to a gene. The sequence came from a man in his fifties who received an inactivated influenza vaccine. The chain employs TRBV6-5 and TRBJ2-1; 7 nucleotides align to TRBD2. The sample in question was non-naive T cells sorted from PBMCs, obtained roughly 6 weeks after vaccination. CDR3 in amino acids: CASSYSWGGSYNEQFF. The CDR3, as DNA: TGTGCCAGCAGTTACTCATGGGGGGGCTCCTACAATGAGCAGTTCTTC.